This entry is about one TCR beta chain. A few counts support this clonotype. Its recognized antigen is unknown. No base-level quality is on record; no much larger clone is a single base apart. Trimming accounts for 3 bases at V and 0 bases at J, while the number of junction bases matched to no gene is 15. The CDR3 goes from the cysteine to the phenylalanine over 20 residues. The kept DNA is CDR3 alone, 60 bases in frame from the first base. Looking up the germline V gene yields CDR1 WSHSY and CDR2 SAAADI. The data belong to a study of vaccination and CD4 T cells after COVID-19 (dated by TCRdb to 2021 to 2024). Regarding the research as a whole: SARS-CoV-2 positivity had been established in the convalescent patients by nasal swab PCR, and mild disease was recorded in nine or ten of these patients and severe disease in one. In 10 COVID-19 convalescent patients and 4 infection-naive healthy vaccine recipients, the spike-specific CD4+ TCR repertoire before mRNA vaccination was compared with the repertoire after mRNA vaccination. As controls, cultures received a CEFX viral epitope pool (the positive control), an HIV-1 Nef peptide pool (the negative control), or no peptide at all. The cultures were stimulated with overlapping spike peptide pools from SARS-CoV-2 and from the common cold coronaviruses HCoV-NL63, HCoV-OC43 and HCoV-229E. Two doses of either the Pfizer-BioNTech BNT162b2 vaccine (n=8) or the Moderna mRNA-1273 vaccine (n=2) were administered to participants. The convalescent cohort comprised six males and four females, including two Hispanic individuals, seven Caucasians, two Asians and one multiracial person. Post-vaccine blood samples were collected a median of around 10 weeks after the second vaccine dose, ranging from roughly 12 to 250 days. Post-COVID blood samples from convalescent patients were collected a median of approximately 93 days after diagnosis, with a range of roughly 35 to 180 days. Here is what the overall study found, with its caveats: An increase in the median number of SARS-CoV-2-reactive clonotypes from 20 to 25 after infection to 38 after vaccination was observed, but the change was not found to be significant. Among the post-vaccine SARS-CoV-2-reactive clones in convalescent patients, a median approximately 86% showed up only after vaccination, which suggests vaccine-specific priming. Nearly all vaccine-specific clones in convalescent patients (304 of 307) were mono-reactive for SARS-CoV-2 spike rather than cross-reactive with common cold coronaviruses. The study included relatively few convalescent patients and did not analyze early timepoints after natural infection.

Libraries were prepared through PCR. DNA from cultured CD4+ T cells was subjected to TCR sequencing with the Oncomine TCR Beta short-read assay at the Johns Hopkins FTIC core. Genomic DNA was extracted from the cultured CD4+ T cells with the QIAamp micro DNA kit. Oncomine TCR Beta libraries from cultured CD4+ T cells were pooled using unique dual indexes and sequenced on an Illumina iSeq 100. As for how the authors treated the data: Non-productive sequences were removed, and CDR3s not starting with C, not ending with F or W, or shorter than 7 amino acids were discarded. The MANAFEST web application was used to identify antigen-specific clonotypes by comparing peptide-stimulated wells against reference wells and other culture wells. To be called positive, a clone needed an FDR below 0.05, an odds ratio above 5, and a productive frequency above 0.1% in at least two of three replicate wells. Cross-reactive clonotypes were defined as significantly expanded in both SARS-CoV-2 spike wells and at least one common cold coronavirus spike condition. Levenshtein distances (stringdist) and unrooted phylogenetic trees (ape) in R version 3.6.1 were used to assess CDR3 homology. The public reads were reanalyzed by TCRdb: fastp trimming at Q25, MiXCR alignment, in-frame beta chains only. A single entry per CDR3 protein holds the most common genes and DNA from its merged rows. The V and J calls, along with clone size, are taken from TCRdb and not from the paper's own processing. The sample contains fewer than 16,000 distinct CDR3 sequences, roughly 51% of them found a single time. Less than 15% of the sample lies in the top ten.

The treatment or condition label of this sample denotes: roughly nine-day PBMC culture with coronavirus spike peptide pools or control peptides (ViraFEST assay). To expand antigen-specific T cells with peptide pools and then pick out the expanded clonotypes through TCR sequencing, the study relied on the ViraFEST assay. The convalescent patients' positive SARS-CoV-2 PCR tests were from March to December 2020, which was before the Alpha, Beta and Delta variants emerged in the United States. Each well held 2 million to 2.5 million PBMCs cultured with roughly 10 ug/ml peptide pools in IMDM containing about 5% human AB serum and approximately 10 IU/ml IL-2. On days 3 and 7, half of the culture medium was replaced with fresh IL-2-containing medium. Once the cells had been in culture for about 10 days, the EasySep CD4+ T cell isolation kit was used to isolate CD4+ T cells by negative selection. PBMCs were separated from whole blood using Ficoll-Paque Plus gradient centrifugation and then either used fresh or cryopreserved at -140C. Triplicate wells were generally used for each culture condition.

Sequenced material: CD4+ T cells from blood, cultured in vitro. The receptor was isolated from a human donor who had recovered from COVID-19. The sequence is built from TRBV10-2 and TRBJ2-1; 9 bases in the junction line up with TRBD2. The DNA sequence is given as TGCGCCAGCAGTGATTCCTGGGCCAGCGGGGGGAGTAGCTCCTACAATGAGCAGTTCTTC. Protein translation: CASSDSWASGGSSSYNEQFF.